The 25 T cell receptor beta chains presented below share a single source sample, sequenced in a study of CD8 T cells in Susac syndrome. An amount of RNA that ranged from about 0.45 to 1 ug was reverse transcribed with random hexamers. MiXCR was run by TCRdb on the immunoSEQ multiplex PCR reads, yielding one entry per CDR3 protein. The sample includes about 210,000 distinct CDR3 sequences, roughly 93% of them seen just once. Sequenced material: CD4+ T cells from PBMCs. The receptors were sampled from a human donor with Susac syndrome.

The CDR3, as DNA: TGTGCCAGCAGCTTGTCGGGACAGACCGTCTATGGCTACACCTTC. It encodes CASSLSGQTVYGYTF. This sequence joins TRBV5-6 and TRBJ1-2, with TRBD1 matching 7 bases. The CDR3 covers 15 residues. CDR1 is SGHDT, CDR2 YYEEEE, per germline. Germline trimming cut 1 base from V and 4 bases from J; bases unmatched to any gene: 7.

The sample holds one count of this clonotype. For the CDR3, the DNA is TGTGCCTGGAGTGTCGGCGAAGGGAGCAATCAGCCCCAGCATTTT. Translation: CAWSVGEGSNQPQHF. The chain uses TRBV30 and TRBJ1-5; no reliable D call. V was cut by 0 bases and J by 1 base, with 10 bases left in between. There are 15 residues in the CDR3. Germline assignment: CDR1 GTSNPN and CDR2 SVGIG (reference sequence).

The chain recombines TRBV7-9 with TRBJ2-7, with 12 bases aligning to TRBD2. Germline CDR1 SEHNR, CDR2 FQNEAQ (reference sequence). The V and J ends lost 5 bases and 3 bases, in that order; junction bases with no gene match: 5. The CDR3 is 15 residues long. Here the CDR3 reads CASSDTTSGGYEQYF. The CDR3 bases are TGTGCCAGCAGCGATACGACTAGCGGGGGCTACGAGCAGTACTTC.

On this clonotype: The junction departs from germline at one end; a sequencing error may be responsible. The chain recombines TRBV19 with TRBJ2-5; D uncertain. The CDR3 has 8 residues. The V gene's germline CDR1 is LNHDA and CDR2 SQIVND (reference sequence). As DNA, the CDR3 is TGTGCCAGTAGTACCGCCCACTTC. This encodes CASSTAHF.

This clonotype has just one count. The chain has TRBV20-1 and TRBJ2-2; TRBD2 might be the D (6 bases). The CDR3 runs 14 residues. Germline CDR1 DFQATT, CDR2 SNEGSKA (reference sequence). V shed 6 bases and J shed 8 bases, with 19 bases lying between them. The CDR3 sequence: CSATGTGGAGELFF. The CDR3 nucleotides are TGCAGTGCCACCGGGACCGGGGGAGCGGGGGAGCTGTTTTTT.

The genes are TRBV7-2 and TRBJ2-5; 10 bases are a match to TRBD2. The CDR3 consists of 16 residues. The trim removed 6 bases at V and 1 base at J, leaving 8 bases unmatched. From germline, CDR1 is SGHTA and CDR2 FQGNSA. This chain's CDR3 is CASSLSGGAGQETQYF. The CDR3 nucleotides are TGTGCCAGCAGTTTAAGCGGGGGGGCGGGCCAAGAGACCCAGTACTTC.

The chain links TRBV30 to TRBJ1-2; D is uncertain. The CDR3 is made up of 13 amino acids. Germline assignment: CDR1 GTSNPN and CDR2 SVGIG (reference sequence). V dropped 0 bases and J dropped 8 bases, with 13 bases sitting between them. CDR3 sequence reads: CAWSVMAASGYTF. The DNA of the CDR3 is TGTGCCTGGAGTGTAATGGCAGCCTCGGGCTACACCTTC.

Here the CDR3 DNA reads TGTGCCTGGAGTCGATGGGGGGGAGCTTTCTTT. Amino acid sequence: CAWSRWGGAFF. The chain recombines TRBV30 with TRBJ1-1; possible D gene TRBD1, 5 bases. Per the germline V gene, CDR1 is GTSNPN and CDR2 is SVGIG (reference sequence). This CDR3 contains 11 residues. Trimming removed 2 bases at V and 10 bases at J, with 11 bases between.

This clonotype came up a few times. This chain links TRBV12-3 or TRBV12-4 with TRBJ1-2, with D unclear. Trimming pared 3 bases from V and 3 bases from J, leaving 8 bases between. The CDR3 sequence is 13 residues long. The CDR3 loop is CASSFSGDYGYTF. In DNA form, the CDR3 reads TGTGCCAGCAGTTTTTCCGGGGACTATGGCTACACCTTC.

This sequence joins TRBV7-2 and TRBJ1-5, with a weak D call TRBD1 (5 bases). The germline V gene has CDR1 SGHTA and CDR2 FQGNSA. The CDR3 runs 16 residues. The V gene lost 1 base and the J gene lost 7 bases, with 17 bases spanning the gap. CDR3 region: CASSLGGGRTGQPQHF. The DNA of the CDR3 is TGTGCCAGCAGCTTAGGGGGCGGTCGGACGGGACAGCCCCAGCATTTT.

The chain couples TRBV4-3 to TRBJ1-2; D unresolved. V lost 1 base to trimming and J lost 0 bases, with 12 bases between them. The CDR3 runs 16 residues. Germline values: CDR1 LGHNA, CDR2 YSLEER. CDR3 amino acids: CASSQGSAGANYGYTF. In DNA form, the CDR3 reads TGCGCCAGCAGCCAAGGCTCGGCAGGAGCTAACTATGGCTACACCTTC.

V usage is TRBV29-1 and J usage is TRBJ1-2, with D possibly being TRBD1 (5 bases). The CDR3 extends over 12 amino acids. Germline V gene data show CDR1 as SQVTM and CDR2 as ANQGSEA. V was cut by 5 bases and J by 4 bases, with 11 bases left in between. As DNA, the CDR3 is TGCAGCGTTTTTGGGACCTTCTATGGCTACACCTTC. Translating gives CSVFGTFYGYTF. Combining the CDR3 with reference TRBV29-1 and TRBJ1-2 gives the whole variable domain SAVISQKPSRDICQRGTSLTIQCQVDSQVTMMFWYRQQPGQSLTLIATANQGSEATYESGFVIDKFPISRPNLTFSTLTVSNMSPEDSSIYLCSVFGTFYGYTFGSGTRLTVV.

This sequence joins TRBV20-1 and TRBJ2-7; 9 bases are shared with TRBD1. This CDR3 comprises 16 residues. The ends lost 0 bases at V and 4 bases at J; junction bases unmatched: 10. CDR1 is DFQATT and CDR2 is SNEGSKA in the germline V gene (reference sequence). The CDR3 sequence: CSARDGSGQGSYEQYF. The DNA of the CDR3 is TGCAGTGCTAGAGATGGTTCCGGACAGGGGTCATACGAGCAGTACTTC.

The chain carries TRBV6-5 and TRBJ1-2, with 8 bases identical to TRBD1. V lost 0 bases to trimming and J lost 8 bases; unmatched junction nucleotides: 5. Germline V CDR1 and CDR2: MNHEY, SVGAGI. This CDR3 is built from 14 residues. DNA for the CDR3: TGTGCCAGCAGTTACTCCAGGGGGCTGGGGGGCTACACCTTC. It encodes CASSYSRGLGGYTF.

V and J are TRBV14 and TRBJ1-1; the D gene is possibly TRBD1 (6 bases). V gave up 1 base and J gave up 5 bases, with 14 bases separating them. Germline V lookup: CDR1 SGHDN, CDR2 FVKESK. The CDR3 spans 15 residues. The CDR3 sequence: CASSQVRGGGTEAFF. Here the CDR3 DNA reads TGTGCCAGCAGCCAAGTTAGGGGGGGAGGAACTGAAGCTTTCTTT.

The rearrangement links TRBV11-3 to TRBJ1-1, with D possibly being TRBD1 (5 bases). This CDR3 has 13 residues. V gave up 3 bases and J gave up 5 bases, with 10 bases separating them. Germline CDR1 reads SGHNT; CDR2 reads YENEEA. This chain's CDR3 is CASSFTRGTEAFF. The CDR3 DNA sequence: TGTGCCAGCAGCTTTACGAGGGGAACTGAAGCTTTCTTT.

J is TRBJ2-1 and V is TRBV4-2; TRBD2 agrees at 12 bases. This CDR3 spans 15 amino acids. Germline lookup yields CDR1 LGHNA and CDR2 YNFKEQ. The trim removed 5 bases at V and 9 bases at J, leaving 8 bases unmatched. The CDR3 reads CASSSRLAGEVEQFF. In DNA, the CDR3 is TGTGCCAGCAGCTCTCGACTAGCGGGGGAGGTTGAGCAGTTCTTC.

J is TRBJ1-5 and V is TRBV12-3 or TRBV12-4, with TRBD1 as a possible D gene (5 bases). This CDR3 spans 17 amino acids. V was trimmed by 0 bases and J by 4 bases, leaving 16 bases between them. The chain's CDR3 is CASSLAPRGTVNQPQHF. The CDR3 nucleotides read TGTGCCAGCAGTTTAGCGCCCCGGGGGACGGTGAATCAGCCCCAGCATTTT.

The chain has TRBV4-3 and TRBJ2-1; the D gene is possibly TRBD1 (7 bases). The length of the CDR3 is 18 residues. CDR1 and CDR2 from the germline V gene are LGHNA and YSLEER. V was shortened by 1 base and J by 5 bases, with 21 bases between the two germline ends. DNA for the CDR3: TGCGCCAGCAGCCAAGGCCCCCCGGGGCAGGGGGGTAACAATGAGCAGTTCTTC. The encoded protein is CASSQGPPGQGGNNEQFF.

This clonotype was picked up one time. The V and J genes are TRBV12-3 or TRBV12-4 and TRBJ2-3; TRBD1 aligns across 8 bases. The junction had 12 bases not matched to a gene; V was cut back by 6 bases and J by 4 bases. The CDR3 consists of 16 residues. The CDR3 nucleotides read TGTGCCAGCAGGGCCGCGGGCAGGGGGCCTGCAGATACGCAGTATTTT. It specifies CASRAAGRGPADTQYF.

The rearrangement links TRBV30 to TRBJ2-5; 7 bases fit TRBD2. This CDR3 contains 12 residues. CDR1 is GTSNPN, CDR2 SVGIG, per germline (reference sequence). V lost 6 bases, J lost 5 bases, and 6 bases stayed unmatched. CDR3 amino acids: CACQAGEETQYF. In nucleotides, the CDR3 is TGTGCCTGCCAGGCGGGGGAGGAGACCCAGTACTTC.

The chain links TRBV7-2 to TRBJ1-1; D is unclear. V lost 3 bases to trimming and J lost 1 base, with 9 bases between them. CDR1 and CDR2 from the germline V gene are SGHTA and FQGNSA. This CDR3 has 14 residues. This CDR3 reads CASSFPERNTEAFF. The CDR3 nucleotides read TGTGCCAGCAGCTTCCCGGAAAGGAACACTGAAGCTTTCTTT. The whole variable domain, filled in from reference TRBV7-2 and TRBJ1-1, reads GAGVSQSPSNKVTEKGKDVELRCDPISGHTALYWYRQSLGQGLEFLIYFQGNSAPDKSGLPSDRFSAERTGGSVSTLTIQRTQQEDSAVYLCASSFPERNTEAFFGQGTRLTVV.

This clonotype was picked up one time. The chain combines TRBV20-1 with TRBJ1-1; possible D gene TRBD1, 5 bases. CDR3 length: 14 residues. CDR1 DFQATT and CDR2 SNEGSKA come from the germline V gene (reference sequence). The V end was cut by 3 bases, the J end by 4 bases, with 15 bases between. CDR3 DNA: TGCAGTGCTAGCCAAGGGGCCCCCGGCACTGAAGCTTTCTTT. It translates to CSASQGAPGTEAFF.

V gene TRBV24-1 combines with J gene TRBJ2-2, with D perhaps being TRBD1 or TRBD2 (5 bases each). V lost 5 bases to trimming and J lost 3 bases, with 15 bases between them. From germline, CDR1 is KGHDR and CDR2 SFDVKD. The CDR3 has 16 residues. CDR3: CATSAHRGRDTGELFF. The CDR3 nucleotides read TGTGCCACCAGTGCCCACCGGGGCAGGGACACCGGGGAGCTGTTTTTT.

The chain joins TRBV30 to TRBJ2-7; TRBD1 might be the D (6 bases). The germline V gene encodes CDR1 GTSNPN and CDR2 SVGIG (reference sequence). The CDR3 contains 12 residues. Trimming stripped 3 bases from V and 6 bases from J, with 12 bases between. DNA of the CDR3: TGTGCCTGGAGCCCAGGGGTTAGCGAGCAGTACTTC. Amino acids: CAWSPGVSEQYF.